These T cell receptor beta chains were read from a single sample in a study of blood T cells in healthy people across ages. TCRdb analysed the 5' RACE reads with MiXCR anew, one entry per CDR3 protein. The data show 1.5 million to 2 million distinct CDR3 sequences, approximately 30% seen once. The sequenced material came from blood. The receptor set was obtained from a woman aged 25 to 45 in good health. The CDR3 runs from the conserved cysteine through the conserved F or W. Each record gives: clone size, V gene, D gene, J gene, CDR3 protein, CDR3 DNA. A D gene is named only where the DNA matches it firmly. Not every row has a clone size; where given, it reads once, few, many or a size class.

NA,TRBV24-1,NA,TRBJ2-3,CAASDQGDTQYF,TGTGCCGCCAGTGACCAGGGAGATACGCAGTATTTT
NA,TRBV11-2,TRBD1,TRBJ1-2,CASSLGLKGQGDYGYTF,TGTGCCAGCAGCTTAGGATTAAAAGGACAGGGGGACTATGGCTACACCTTC
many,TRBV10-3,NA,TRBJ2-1,CAISEAWLQDNEQFF,TGTGCCATCAGTGAGGCCTGGCTACAGGACAATGAGCAGTTCTTC
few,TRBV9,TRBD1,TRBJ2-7,CASSVGQGDEQYF,TGTGCCAGCAGCGTAGGTCAGGGGGACGAGCAGTACTTC
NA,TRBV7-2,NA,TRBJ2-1,CASSFVAPRGNEQFF,TGTGCCAGCAGCTTTGTAGCCCCTCGTGGGAATGAGCAGTTCTTC
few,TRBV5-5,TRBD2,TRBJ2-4,CASSETSGGAKNIQYF,TGTGCCAGCAGCGAGACTAGCGGGGGCGCTAAAAACATTCAGTACTTC
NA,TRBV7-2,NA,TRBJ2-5,CASSVIETQYF,TGTGCCAGCAGCGTAATAGAGACCCAGTACTTC
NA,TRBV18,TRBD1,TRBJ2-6,CASSPGTGKSGANVLTF,TGTGCCAGCTCACCCGGGACAGGGAAGTCCGGGGCCAACGTCCTGACTTTC
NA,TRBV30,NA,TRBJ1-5,CAWSSGENQPQHF,TGTGCCTGGAGTAGCGGGGAAAATCAGCCCCAGCATTTT
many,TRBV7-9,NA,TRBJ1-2,CASSAYQGPYGYTF,TGTGCCAGCAGCGCCTACCAGGGACCCTATGGCTACACCTTC
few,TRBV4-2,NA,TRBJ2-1,CASSQRTDEQFF,TGTGCCAGCAGCCAACGGACGGATGAGCAGTTCTTC
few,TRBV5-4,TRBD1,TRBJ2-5,CACSFIQGSETQYF,TGTGCCTGCAGCTTTATACAGGGGTCGGAGACCCAGTACTTC
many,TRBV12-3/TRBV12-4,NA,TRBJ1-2,CASSPRQGSLNYGYTF,TGTGCCAGCAGTCCTAGGCAGGGTAGCCTTAACTATGGCTACACCTTC
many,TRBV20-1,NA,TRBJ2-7,CSARDSSSLSEQYF,TGCAGTGCTAGAGACTCCTCTAGCCTCAGCGAGCAGTACTTC
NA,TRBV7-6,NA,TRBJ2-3,CASKGGRGTDTQYF,TGTGCCAGCAAAGGGGGGCGAGGCACAGATACGCAGTATTTT
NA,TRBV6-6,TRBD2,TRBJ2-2,CASSPGLAGDTGELFF,TGTGCCAGCAGTCCCGGACTAGCGGGGGATACCGGGGAGCTGTTTTTT
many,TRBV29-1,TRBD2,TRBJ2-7,CSVEGTSGDYEQYF,TGCAGCGTTGAGGGGACTAGCGGTGATTACGAGCAGTACTTC
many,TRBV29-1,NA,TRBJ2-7,CSVEERQPYEQYF,TGCAGCGTTGAAGAGCGACAGCCCTACGAGCAGTACTTC
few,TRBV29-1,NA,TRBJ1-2,CSVEFFDNYGYTF,TGCAGCGTTGAATTCTTTGATAACTATGGCTACACCTTC
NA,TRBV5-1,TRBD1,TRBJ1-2,CASSPLDREDGYTF,TGCGCCAGCAGCCCCTTAGACAGGGAGGACGGCTACACCTTC
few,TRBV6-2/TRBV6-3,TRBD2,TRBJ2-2,CASSYPAGGAGELFF,TGTGCCAGCAGTTATCCAGCGGGAGGGGCCGGGGAGCTGTTTTTT
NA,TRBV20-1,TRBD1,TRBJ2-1,CSARVGTGIDEQFF,TGCAGTGCTAGAGTTGGGACAGGGATCGACGAGCAGTTCTTC
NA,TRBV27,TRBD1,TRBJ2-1,CASSLGQEFRQFF,TGTGCCAGCAGTCTCGGACAGGAGTTCCGGCAGTTCTTC
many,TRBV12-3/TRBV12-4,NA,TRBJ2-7,CASSHDGGSYEQYF,TGTGCCAGCAGTCATGACGGGGGCTCCTACGAGCAGTACTTC
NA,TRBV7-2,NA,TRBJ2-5,CASGFSWAQYF,TGTGCCAGCGGCTTCTCTTGGGCCCAGTACTTC
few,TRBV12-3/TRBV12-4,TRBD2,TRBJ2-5,CASSLSGRVETQYF,TGTGCCAGCAGTCTCAGCGGGAGAGTAGAGACCCAGTACTTC
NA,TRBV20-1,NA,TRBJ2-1,CSARPTSTSIQCF,TGCAGTGCTAGGCCAACTAGTACATCAATCCAGTGCTTC
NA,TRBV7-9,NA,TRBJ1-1,CASSGRETEAFF,TGTGCCAGCAGCGGCAGGGAGACTGAAGCTTTCTTT
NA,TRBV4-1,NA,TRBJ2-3,CASSQDSRQYF,TGCGCCAGCAGCCAAGATTCTCGGCAGTATTTT
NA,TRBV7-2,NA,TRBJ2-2,CASSSAVMTGELFF,TGTGCCAGCAGCTCAGCGGTAATGACCGGGGAGCTGTTTTTT
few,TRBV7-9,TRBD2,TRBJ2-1,CASSLGLDMYNEQFF,TGTGCCAGCAGCCTCGGACTAGACATGTACAATGAGCAGTTCTTC
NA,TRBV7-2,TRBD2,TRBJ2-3,CASSSTSGRTDTQYF,TGTGCCAGCAGCTCGACTAGCGGGAGAACAGATACGCAGTATTTT
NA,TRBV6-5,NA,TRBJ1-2,CASSRGANVAYGYTF,TGTGCCAGCAGCCGGGGGGCCAATGTCGCATATGGCTACACCTTC
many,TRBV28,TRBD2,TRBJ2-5,CASSTTSGGQETQYF,TGTGCCAGCAGCACGACTAGCGGGGGACAAGAGACCCAGTACTTC
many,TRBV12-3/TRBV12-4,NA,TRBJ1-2,CATSSGAYGYTF,TGTGCCACCTCCAGTGGGGCCTATGGCTACACCTTC
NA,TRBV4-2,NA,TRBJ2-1,CASSQAWGVAQSSYNEQFF,TGTGCCAGTAGCCAAGCGTGGGGGGTAGCGCAGAGCTCCTACAATGAGCAGTTCTTC
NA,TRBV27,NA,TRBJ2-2,CASNQGNTGELFF,TGTGCCAGCAACCAGGGGAACACCGGGGAGCTGTTTTTT
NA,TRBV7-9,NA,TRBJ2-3,CASSRTFSTDTQYF,TGTGCCAGCAGCCGTACATTTAGCACAGATACGCAGTATTTT
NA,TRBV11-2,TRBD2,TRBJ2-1,CASKRPGTSGGNNEQFF,TGTGCCAGCAAGCGGCCGGGTACTAGCGGGGGAAACAATGAGCAGTTCTTC
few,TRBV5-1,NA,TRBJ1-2,CASSFAGDYTF,TGCGCCAGCAGCTTCGCAGGGGACTACACCTTC
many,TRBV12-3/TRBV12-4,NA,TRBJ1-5,CASSLAESYNQPQHF,TGTGCCAGCAGTTTAGCAGAGTCCTACAATCAGCCCCAGCATTTT
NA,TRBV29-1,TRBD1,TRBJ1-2,CSAPDRGRAGRYGYTF,TGCAGCGCCCCGGACAGGGGGCGGGCGGGTCGCTATGGCTACACCTTC
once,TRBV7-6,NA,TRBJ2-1,CARSLGGGLGNNEQFF,TGTGCCCGCAGCTTAGGGGGGGGGTTGGGTAACAATGAGCAGTTCTTC
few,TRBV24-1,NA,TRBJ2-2,CATSQAGGLSTGELFF,TGTGCCACCTCTCAAGCGGGCGGCCTTAGCACCGGGGAGCTGTTTTTT
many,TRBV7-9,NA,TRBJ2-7,CASSSHRDTGSYEQYF,TGTGCCAGCAGCTCCCACAGGGATACAGGGTCCTACGAGCAGTACTTC
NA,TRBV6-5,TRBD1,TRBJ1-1,CASSLQGAYTEAFF,TGTGCCAGCAGCCTACAGGGGGCGTACACTGAAGCTTTCTTT